Following are 17 T cell receptor beta chains from one sample sequenced in a study of Graves' ophthalmopathy and Graves' hyperthyroidism. As the template, RNA transcripts were used to amplify TCR beta CDR3 regions. HTBI-primed RT-PCR formed the first round, and a multiplex PCR formed the second. Using its own MiXCR run on the multiplex PCR reads, TCRdb lists one record per CDR3 protein. The sample includes about 210,000 distinct CDR3 sequences, approximately 28% of them seen just once. Input material: peripheral blood. Every receptor here comes from a man aged 50 to 59 with Graves' ophthalmopathy.

In regard to this clonotype: A much larger clone differs from this one at a single base, so this may be a read error. The chain recombines TRBV11-2 with TRBJ2-3; D perhaps matches TRBD2 (6 bases). The germline V gene has CDR1 SGHAT and CDR2 FQNNGV. The V end was cut by 6 bases, the J end by 2 bases, with 12 bases between. CDR3 length: 14 residues. DNA of the CDR3: TGTGCCAGCAGACTGACTAGAGTCACAGATACGCAGTATTTT. This gives the protein CASRLTRVTDTQYF.

This clonotype occurred many times. J is TRBJ2-5 and V is TRBV7-2; 15 nucleotides align to TRBD2. The CDR3 runs to 18 residues. The germline V gene encodes CDR1 SGHTA and CDR2 FQGNSA. Losses at the gene ends were 6 bases for V and 5 bases for J; bases not matched to a gene: 13. The CDR3 reads CASRGKGLAGGWGETQYF. The CDR3 DNA follows: TGTGCCAGCAGAGGAAAGGGACTAGCGGGGGGCTGGGGGGAGACCCAGTACTTC.

The CDR3 here is CATSRGFRVAGELFF. The CDR3 DNA sequence: TGTGCCACCAGCAGAGGGTTTAGGGTGGCCGGGGAGCTGTTTTTT. The chain joins TRBV15 to TRBJ2-2; the D is unclear. The CDR3 runs to 15 residues. The germline V gene encodes CDR1 LNHNV and CDR2 YYDKDF (reference sequence). V was trimmed by 1 base and J by 6 bases, leaving 12 bases between them.

This clonotype was observed at least ten times. The V call is TRBV6-2 or TRBV6-3, the J call TRBJ1-5; D is undetermined. The V end was cut by 8 bases, the J end by 5 bases, with 16 bases between. The CDR3 covers 14 residues. From germline, CDR1 is MNHEY and CDR2 SVGEGT. The CDR3 nucleotides read TGTGCCAGCGCGGACGAAGGGCGGGATCAGCCCCAGCATTTT. Residues: CASADEGRDQPQHF.

This clonotype was counted at least ten times. The chain combines TRBV12-3 or TRBV12-4 with TRBJ1-1, with TRBD1 matching 9 bases. Trimming cost V 5 bases and J 5 bases; bases outside gene matches: 3. The CDR3 extends over 13 amino acids. Here the CDR3 reads CASSGQGRTEAFF. CDR3 coding DNA: TGTGCCAGCAGTGGACAGGGGAGGACTGAAGCTTTCTTT.

V is TRBV6-1 and J is TRBJ2-5; TRBD1 agrees at 10 bases. CDR1 is MNHNS, CDR2 SASEGT, per germline. With 5 bases clipped from V and 5 bases from J, the junction kept 5 bases outside the gene matches. This CDR3 is 14 amino acids long. This CDR3 is CASSREGQGETQYF. The DNA for the CDR3 is TGTGCCAGCAGTCGCGAGGGACAGGGGGAGACCCAGTACTTC.

This clonotype has a count of ten or more. The rearrangement uses TRBV29-1 and TRBJ2-7; D is perhaps TRBD1 (6 bases). In germline, CDR1 is SQVTM, CDR2 ANQGSEA. The CDR3 has 13 amino acids. V shed 2 bases and J shed 5 bases, with 13 bases lying between them. For the CDR3, the DNA is TGCAGCGTTGAAAAAACGGACAGTCACGAGCAGTACTTC. Protein: CSVEKTDSHEQYF.

This clonotype was seen at least ten times. Sequence at one end of the junction differs from germline and may be a read error. The CDR3 loop is CSAEGGYGYTF. CDR3 in DNA: TGCAGCGCTGAAGGGGGCTATGGCTACACCTTC. The rearrangement uses TRBV29-1 and TRBJ1-2, with D perhaps matching TRBD1 (6 bases). Germline V gene lookup returns CDR1 SQVTM and CDR2 ANQGSEA. There are 11 residues in the CDR3.

The sample holds many counts of this clonotype. V is TRBV27 and J is TRBJ2-7; tentatively, D is TRBD2 (5 bases). The CDR3 is 14 amino acids. V lost 4 bases and J 3 bases, leaving 13 bases between the germline ends. Germline loops: CDR1 MNHEY, CDR2 SMNVEV (reference sequence). This CDR3 is CASSSAPAVYEQYF. The CDR3 DNA reads as TGTGCCAGCAGTTCCGCCCCAGCGGTCTACGAGCAGTACTTC.

V and J are TRBV19 and TRBJ2-5; perhaps TRBD2 as D (5 bases). V was trimmed by 1 base and J by 0 bases, leaving 9 bases between them. Germline-derived CDR1 and CDR2 are LNHDA and SQIVND (reference sequence). The CDR3 runs 15 residues. As DNA, the CDR3 is TGTGCCAGTAGTATAGTGACCGGGGACCAAGAGACCCAGTACTTC. Encoded protein: CASSIVTGDQETQYF.

J is TRBJ2-4 and V is TRBV6-5, with D tentatively TRBD1 or TRBD2 (6 bases each). The CDR3 sequence is 14 residues long. Trimming stripped 4 bases from V and 5 bases from J, with 12 bases between. CDR1 is MNHEY and CDR2 is SVGAGI in the germline V gene. The CDR3 bases are TGTGCCAGCAGTTTCCCGGGGGCCGAAAACATTCAGTACTTC. Translating it yields CASSFPGAENIQYF.

This clonotype was seen many times. V usage is TRBV11-2 and J usage is TRBJ2-7; possibly TRBD1 for D (6 bases). The germline gives CDR1 SGHAT, CDR2 FQNNGV. With 1 base removed from V and 7 bases from J, the gap between germline ends came to 14 bases. The CDR3 runs 14 residues. The CDR3 DNA sequence: TGTGCCAGCAGCTTAGCACTTGGAGACAGGGAGCAGTACTTC. This gives the protein CASSLALGDREQYF.

Ten or more counts support this clonotype. The rearrangement links TRBV2 to TRBJ2-4, with D perhaps matching TRBD2 (6 bases). Looked up from germline, CDR1 is SNHLY and CDR2 is FYNNEI. The CDR3 is 14 amino acids. V was trimmed by 7 bases and J by 3 bases, leaving 13 bases between them. CDR3 DNA: TGTGCCAGCACCGAGAGGGGAGGCAAAAACATTCAGTACTTC. Protein product: CASTERGGKNIQYF.

The sample holds many counts of this clonotype. The CDR3 DNA is TGTGCCAGCAGCTTAGAACAGAATGAAAAACTGTTTTTT. Protein product: CASSLEQNEKLFF. V and J are TRBV7-8 and TRBJ1-4; D is undetermined. The V gene's germline CDR1 is SGHVS and CDR2 FQNEAQ. Trimming shortened V by 1 base and J by 5 bases, and 5 bases separated the two germline ends. CDR3 length: 13 residues.

This clonotype came up a few times. This rearrangement joins TRBV6-1 to TRBJ2-5, with D perhaps TRBD1 or TRBD2 (5 bases each). The CDR3 contains 14 residues. Per the germline V gene, CDR1 is MNHNS and CDR2 is SASEGT. V was trimmed by 3 bases and J by 2 bases, leaving 10 bases between them. The CDR3 coding sequence is TGTGCCAGCAGTGAGGCCGGGACGCAAGAGACCCAGTACTTC. Its translation: CASSEAGTQETQYF.

This clonotype was counted ten times or more. The chain uses TRBV12-3 or TRBV12-4 and TRBJ1-5, with unresolved D. The CDR3 contains 15 residues. The V gene lost 3 bases and the J gene lost 3 bases, with 12 bases spanning the gap. The CDR3 bases are TGTGCCAGCAGTTTTGGGTGGCGTCCCAATCAGCCCCAGCATTTT. It specifies CASSFGWRPNQPQHF.

This clonotype showed up many times. The chain couples TRBV5-1 to TRBJ1-6, with 8 bases aligning to TRBD1. The V segment lost 4 bases and the J segment 7 bases; nucleotides outside the gene matches: 7. This CDR3 has 15 amino acids. In germline, CDR1 is SGHRS, CDR2 YFSETQ. The CDR3 nucleotides read TGCGCCAGCAGCAACGGACAGGGCGGGAATTCACCCCTCCACTTT. This encodes CASSNGQGGNSPLHF. The variable domain in full, with the rest retrieved from reference TRBV5-1 and TRBJ1-6, is KAGVTQTPRYLIKTRGQQVTLSCSPISGHRSVSWYQQTPGQGLQFLFEYFSETQRNKGNFPGRFSGRQFSNSRSEMNVSTLELGDSALYLCASSNGQGGNSPLHFGNGTRLTVT.